This TCR beta chain was documented in a study of OX40 agonist ivuxolimab in advanced cancers. The V gene lost 3 bases and the J gene lost 1 base, with 0 bases spanning the gap. Germline lookup yields CDR1 DFQATT and CDR2 SNEGSKA (reference sequence). This CDR3 region has 10 residues. Findings and limits, study-wide: The antigens recognized by the expanded peripheral T cells, that is their antigen specificity, were not determined.

A remark on this clone: No antigen is known for it. Other DNA sequences from this sample encode an identical CDR3 as well.

Sequencing used immunoSEQ multiplex PCR; TCRdb keeps in-frame clones, though not all of them. There are approximately 80,000 clones in the sample; roughly nine tenths occur only once, and about 0.2% lies in the top ten. The receptor's source is an adult with an advanced solid tumor such as melanoma, head and neck, liver or kidney cancer. The chain employs TRBV20-1 and TRBJ1-1; D is undetermined. The sequencing here drew on CD4+ or CD8+ T cells sorted from blood, taken in a trial of the OX40 agonist ivuxolimab. CDR3 amino acids: CSARNTEAFF. The CDR3 DNA reads TGCAGTGCTAGGAACACTGAAGCTTTCTTT.